The 23 T cell receptor beta chains below come from one sample, sequenced in a study of shared clonotypes between healthy human individuals. Profiled with immunoSEQ multiplex PCR; TCRdb holds only in-frame clones, not every one. The table lists a few million clones, more than 90% of them singletons. Sequencing input: naive CD4+ T cells sorted from blood. The subset denotes: CD45RA+ positively selected. These TCRs come from a man aged 18 to 30 in good health.

The V and J genes are TRBV7-9 and TRBJ2-4; 7 nucleotides line up with TRBD2. V gave up 5 bases and J gave up 4 bases; unmatched junction bases: 5. The CDR3 runs 14 residues. Germline assignment: CDR1 SEHNR and CDR2 FQNEAQ (reference sequence). DNA of the CDR3: TGTGCCAGCAGCAGCAGCGGGGCTAAAAACATTCAGTACTTC. This gives the protein CASSSSGAKNIQYF.

This clone showed up just once. This chain uses TRBV4-2 with TRBJ2-2; possibly TRBD2 for D (5 bases). V was clipped by 0 bases and J by 1 base, with 15 bases between them. This CDR3 spans 18 amino acids. Germline V gene sequence: CDR1 LGHNA, CDR2 YNFKEQ. CDR3 residues: CASSQDREGRKNTGELFF. CDR3 nucleotide sequence: TGTGCCAGCAGCCAAGATCGGGAAGGACGGAAGAACACCGGGGAGCTGTTTTTT.

J is TRBJ1-6 and V is TRBV6-5; D is unclear. The germline V gene has CDR1 MNHEY and CDR2 SVGAGI. The ends were cut back, 5 bases at V and 6 bases at J, with 14 bases in the middle. This CDR3 contains 15 residues. For the CDR3, the DNA is TGTGCCAGCAGTGGTGGTGGCATTTTTAATTCACCCCTCCACTTT. This translates into CASSGGGIFNSPLHF.

The chain has TRBV5-1 and TRBJ1-6; D is unclear. CDR3 length equals 14 residues. Between the trimmed V and J ends, which lost 1 base and 5 bases, there was a span of 7 bases. Per germline, CDR1 SGHRS and CDR2 YFSETQ. DNA for the CDR3: TGCGCCAGCAGCTTGACTGATAATAATTCACCCCTCCACTTT. Residues: CASSLTDNNSPLHF. Full variable domain (outside the CDR3, taken from reference TRBV5-1 and TRBJ1-6): KAGVTQTPRYLIKTRGQQVTLSCSPISGHRSVSWYQQTPGQGLQFLFEYFSETQRNKGNFPGRFSGRQFSNSRSEMNVSTLELGDSALYLCASSLTDNNSPLHFGNGTRLTVT.

The chain joins TRBV30 to TRBJ1-6; D uncertain. The V gene lost 2 bases and the J gene lost 6 bases, with 11 bases spanning the gap. The germline V gene encodes CDR1 GTSNPN and CDR2 SVGIG (reference sequence). CDR3 length equals 14 residues. CDR3 amino acids: CAWSPVLGNSPLHF. In nucleotides, the CDR3 is TGTGCCTGGAGTCCGGTACTAGGTAATTCACCCCTCCACTTT.

In regard to this clone: Other DNA sequences within the sample encode an identical CDR3. This chain links TRBV5-1 with TRBJ2-5; no reliable D call. Deletions cut 5 bases from V and 2 bases from J, with 10 bases between. From germline, CDR1 is SGHRS and CDR2 YFSETQ. CDR3 length equals 13 residues. CDR3 residues: CASSRNLQETQYF. CDR3 DNA: TGCGCCAGCAGTCGAAACCTACAAGAGACCCAGTACTTC.

This sequence joins TRBV19 and TRBJ1-1; TRBD1 agrees at 7 bases. Germline V CDR1 and CDR2: LNHDA, SQIVND (reference sequence). Germline trimming cut 5 bases from V and 1 base from J; bases unmatched to any gene: 4. CDR3 size: 14 residues. The CDR3 bases are TGTGCCAGTAGTCCCCGGGACAGGAACACTGAAGCTTTCTTT. It yields the protein CASSPRDRNTEAFF.

The chain combines TRBV6-1 with TRBJ2-7, with 8 bases that match TRBD1. The CDR3 sequence is 12 residues long. Germline V gene lookup returns CDR1 MNHNS and CDR2 SASEGT. V trimming: 5 bases; J trimming: 6 bases; junction bases outside the gene matches: 3. CDR3 loop: CASSRTGSEQYF. DNA of the CDR3: TGTGCCAGCAGTAGGACAGGGTCCGAGCAGTACTTC.

This clone was detected once. CDR3 in amino acids: CASRLPTVPGELFF. DNA of the CDR3: TGTGCCAGCAGACTACCGACAGTCCCCGGGGAGCTGTTTTTT. The chain combines TRBV28 with TRBJ2-2; D might be TRBD1 (5 bases). CDR3 length: 14 residues. Germline lookup yields CDR1 MDHEN and CDR2 SYDVKM. V was clipped by 6 bases and J by 6 bases, with 14 bases between them.

This clone was found once. CDR3 DNA sequence: TGTGCCAGCAGTTACGTCGGTGGAGCGTCACAGGGCTACACCTTC. Protein: CASSYVGGASQGYTF. This chain connects TRBV6-5 to TRBJ1-2; D is undetermined. Germline lookup yields CDR1 MNHEY and CDR2 SVGAGI. Trimming pared 2 bases from V and 8 bases from J, leaving 18 bases between. CDR3 length equals 15 residues.

This sequence joins TRBV7-9 and TRBJ2-1, with 10 bases identical to TRBD1. V lost 5 bases and J lost 4; bases outside the gene matches: 5. The CDR3 spans 15 residues. CDR1 and CDR2 (germline): SEHNR, FQNEAQ (reference sequence). CDR3 DNA sequence: TGTGCCAGCAGCCGGGACAGGGGCGGTTACAATGAGCAGTTCTTC. As protein: CASSRDRGGYNEQFF.

This chain joins TRBV7-9 and TRBJ2-7; D possibly matches TRBD1 or TRBD2 (6 bases each). Germline V gene sequence: CDR1 SEHNR, CDR2 FQNEAQ (reference sequence). This CDR3 has 16 amino acids. Trimming removed 3 bases from V and 4 bases from J, with 19 bases in between. CDR3 nucleotides: TGTGCCAGCAGCTTGGGGGGCCCCATAAAGGGTTACGAGCAGTACTTC. Protein sequence: CASSLGGPIKGYEQYF. Combining the CDR3 with reference TRBV7-9 and TRBJ2-7 gives the whole variable domain DTGVSQNPRHKITKRGQNVTFRCDPISEHNRLYWYRQTLGQGPEFLTYFQNEAQLEKSRLLSDRFSAERPKGSFSTLEIQRTEQGDSAMYLCASSLGGPIKGYEQYFGPGTRLTVT.

V usage is TRBV6-5 and J usage is TRBJ1-1, with D uncertain. Trimming removed 10 bases at V and 0 bases at J, with 15 bases between. The CDR3 runs 14 residues. CDR1 MNHEY and CDR2 SVGAGI come from the germline V gene. The chain's CDR3 is CATGPKAMNTEAFF. DNA of the CDR3: TGTGCCACCGGACCCAAGGCCATGAACACTGAAGCTTTCTTT.

CDR3 sequence (DNA): TGTGCCAGCAATACAGGGGAAGTAGCCAAAAACATTCAGTACTTC. This translates into CASNTGEVAKNIQYF. V and J are TRBV19 and TRBJ2-4, with 7 nucleotides matching TRBD1. Trimming took 9 bases from V and 0 from J; bases not matched to a gene: 8. CDR1 LNHDA and CDR2 SQIVND come from the germline V gene (reference sequence). CDR3 length equals 15 residues.

The CDR3 loop reads CASTLTGGSTDTQYF. The CDR3, as DNA: TGTGCCAGCACTCTAACAGGGGGGAGCACAGATACGCAGTATTTT. The chain carries TRBV6-1 and TRBJ2-3; 8 bases are shared with TRBD1. The CDR3 runs 15 residues. Germline V gene data show CDR1 as MNHNS and CDR2 as SASEGT. With 7 bases clipped from V and 0 bases from J, the junction kept 6 bases outside the gene matches.

V and J are TRBV25-1 and TRBJ2-3; tentative D call: TRBD2 (6 bases). The V gene lost 4 bases and the J gene lost 11 bases, with 22 bases spanning the gap. This CDR3 spans 15 amino acids. The germline V gene encodes CDR1 MGHDK and CDR2 SYGVNS. CDR3 sequence: CASSGRGWPHTQQYF. The DNA for the CDR3 is TGTGCCAGCAGTGGGCGGGGATGGCCCCACACACAGCAGTATTTT.

The J gene is TRBJ2-1, the V gene TRBV30; TRBD2 aligns across 10 bases. Germline CDR1 is GTSNPN and CDR2 is SVGIG (reference sequence). V was pared by 1 base and J by 6 bases, with 15 bases of the junction left unmatched. The CDR3 has 18 amino acids. The CDR3 DNA follows: TGTGCCTGGAGTGCCGATAGAACCTTAGCGGGAGGAACCAATGAGCAGTTCTTC. It yields the protein CAWSADRTLAGGTNEQFF.

This chain connects TRBV27 to TRBJ2-7, with 10 nucleotides matching TRBD2. Trimming cost V 2 bases and J 0 bases; bases outside gene matches: 7. The CDR3 contains 17 residues. Germline-derived CDR1 and CDR2 are MNHEY and SMNVEV (reference sequence). CDR3 sequence: CASSLVGLATGSYEQYF. The CDR3 bases are TGTGCCAGCAGTTTAGTGGGACTAGCGACAGGCTCCTACGAGCAGTACTTC.

This sequence joins TRBV30 and TRBJ1-4; weak D call: TRBD1 (5 bases). Germline V gives CDR1 GTSNPN, CDR2 SVGIG (reference sequence). This CDR3 comprises 12 residues. V dropped 2 bases and J dropped 13 bases, with 14 bases sitting between them. The CDR3 sequence is CAWSSRQFRLFF. CDR3 in DNA: TGTGCCTGGAGTTCACGACAGTTCCGACTGTTTTTT.

The chain recombines TRBV5-1 with TRBJ2-2; D possibly corresponds to TRBD1 (6 bases). Germline-derived CDR1 and CDR2 are SGHRS and YFSETQ. The germline V and J ends were trimmed by 4 bases and 4 bases, with 8 bases remaining between them. The CDR3 has 13 residues. CDR3 amino acids: CASSIQGTGELFF. Here the CDR3 DNA reads TGCGCCAGCAGCATACAGGGCACCGGGGAGCTGTTTTTT. Based on the CDR3 plus reference TRBV5-1 and TRBJ2-2, the full variable domain is KAGVTQTPRYLIKTRGQQVTLSCSPISGHRSVSWYQQTPGQGLQFLFEYFSETQRNKGNFPGRFSGRQFSNSRSEMNVSTLELGDSALYLCASSIQGTGELFFGEGSRLTVL.

The V and J genes are TRBV7-9 and TRBJ2-7, with D perhaps being TRBD1 or TRBD2 (5 bases each). CDR3 length: 12 amino acids. Germline CDR1 reads SEHNR; CDR2 reads FQNEAQ (reference sequence). V was trimmed by 5 bases and J by 5 bases, leaving 10 bases between them. The CDR3 DNA is TGTGCCAGCAGCCTCGAGGGGCACGAGCAGTACTTC. This codes for CASSLEGHEQYF.

The rearrangement links TRBV18 to TRBJ2-7; 7 bases are a match to TRBD2. Germline V CDR1 and CDR2: KGHSH, LQKENI. The V gene end was trimmed by 3 bases and the J gene end by 3 bases; junction bases not matched to a gene: 17. The CDR3 covers 18 residues. This CDR3 reads CASSPLPFLAGANYEQYF. For the CDR3, the DNA is TGTGCCAGCTCACCGCTACCCTTTTTGGCGGGAGCGAACTACGAGCAGTACTTC.

The CDR3 coding sequence is TGTGCCAGCACAGGGGGACAGGGGTCTCAGCCCCAGCATTTT. Protein: CASTGGQGSQPQHF. J is TRBJ1-5 and V is TRBV28; TRBD1 matches 10 bases. Germline V CDR1 and CDR2: MDHEN, SYDVKM. The CDR3 consists of 14 residues. The junction had 6 bases not matched to a gene; V was cut back by 7 bases and J by 6 bases.